One sample yielded the 22 T cell receptor beta chains listed below, sequenced in a study of cytomegalovirus exposure and HLA in healthy donors (dated by TCRdb to about 2017). The protocol used for the library was the immunoSEQ multiplex PCR assay. For the multiplex PCR, a mixture combining 60 forward primers for TCR Vbeta segments and 13 reverse primers for TCR Jbeta segments was used. TCRdb's version of the immuneACCESS table is confined to in-frame rearrangements and falls short of the full clone set. An unresolved V gene accounts for under half of the shortfall where checked; the remainder is of unknown origin. The sample includes approximately 81,000 clones, with about 70% observed a single time. The top ten hold around 6.5% of the sample. The sequencing input was PBMCs. These TCRs come from a woman aged 45-65 years in good health and CMV-seropositive.

The chain recombines TRBV7-3 with TRBJ2-1; a possible D gene is TRBD2 (5 bases). V lost 2 bases to trimming and J lost 9 bases, with 17 bases between them. CDR1 and CDR2 from the germline V gene are SGHTA and FQGTGA. CDR3 length equals 15 residues. DNA for the CDR3: TGTGCCAGCAGCTTAGGGTCCGGGAATCGTGGTGAGCAGTTCTTC. It specifies CASSLGSGNRGEQFF.

The rearrangement uses TRBV2 and TRBJ2-7; 7 positions match TRBD1. Germline loops: CDR1 SNHLY, CDR2 FYNNEI. J lost 5 bases, V lost 5 bases, and 12 bases had no gene match. This CDR3 contains 15 residues. CDR3 region: CASSPITPGTDEQYF. The CDR3 DNA follows: TGTGCCAGCAGTCCAATTACTCCCGGGACAGACGAGCAGTACTTC.

This clone has a single count. The V call is TRBV9, the J call TRBJ1-4; possible D gene TRBD1, 6 bases. Germline CDR1 is SGDLS and CDR2 is YYNGEE. V lost 3 bases to trimming and J lost 8 bases, with 17 bases between them. There are 15 residues in the CDR3. CDR3 bases: TGTGCCAGCAGCGCCCGCGGGGGGCTAAACGAAAAACTGTTTTTT. Translation: CASSARGGLNEKLFF.

V gene TRBV6-5 combines with J gene TRBJ1-3; D gene uncertain. Trimming took 8 bases from V and 1 from J, leaving 15 bases between them. Germline loops: CDR1 MNHEY, CDR2 SVGAGI. The CDR3 contains 15 residues. CDR3 coding DNA: TGTGCCAGCTCGGCGGCCCCGGGTTCTGGAAACACCATATATTTT. Residues: CASSAAPGSGNTIYF.

This clone was recorded only once. This chain links TRBV30 with TRBJ2-1, with TRBD2 identical over 10 bases. The junction had 7 bases not matched to a gene; V was cut back by 5 bases and J by 6 bases. The CDR3 extends over 14 amino acids. The germline CDR1 and CDR2 sequences are GTSNPN and SVGIG (reference sequence). CDR3 residues: CAWELAGIRNEQFF. In nucleotides, the CDR3 is TGTGCCTGGGAACTAGCGGGAATACGCAATGAGCAGTTCTTC. Complete variable domain (other parts from reference TRBV30 and TRBJ2-1): SQTIHQWPATLVQPVGSPLSLECTVEGTSNPNLYWYRQAAGRGLQLLFYSVGIGQISSEVPQNLSASRPQDRQFILSSKKLLLSDSGFYLCAWELAGIRNEQFFGPGTRLTVL.

The chain carries TRBV5-1 and TRBJ1-4; 7 nucleotides agree with TRBD1. With V trimmed by 6 bases and J by 0 bases, 2 bases remained unmatched. Germline values: CDR1 SGHRS, CDR2 YFSETQ. This CDR3 has 14 residues. CDR3 protein: CASKQGPTNEKLFF. The CDR3 region has the DNA TGCGCCAGCAAACAGGGGCCAACTAATGAAAAACTGTTTTTT. The entire variable domain, with the rest obtained from reference TRBV5-1 and TRBJ1-4, is as follows: KAGVTQTPRYLIKTRGQQVTLSCSPISGHRSVSWYQQTPGQGLQFLFEYFSETQRNKGNFPGRFSGRQFSNSRSEMNVSTLELGDSALYLCASKQGPTNEKLFFGSGTQLSVL.

The genes are TRBV25-1 and TRBJ2-2, with D perhaps TRBD2 (6 bases). This CDR3 has 16 residues. The V end lost 6 bases, the J end lost 5 bases, and 19 bases lay between the germline ends. Germline V gives CDR1 MGHDK, CDR2 SYGVNS. CDR3 nucleotides: TGTGCCAGCAGGGAGGAGGGCAGGCGATCGACCGGGGAGCTGTTTTTT. Translating it yields CASREEGRRSTGELFF.

This clone showed up just a few times. The chain combines TRBV5-1 with TRBJ2-1, with a possible D match to TRBD1 (6 bases). This CDR3 spans 13 amino acids. V was clipped by 4 bases and J by 6 bases, with 11 bases between them. Per germline, CDR1 SGHRS and CDR2 YFSETQ. In DNA form, the CDR3 reads TGCGCCAGCAGCACAACAGGGTTCAATGAGCAGTTCTTC. Translating gives CASSTTGFNEQFF. Full variable domain (remainder filled in from reference TRBV5-1 and TRBJ2-1): KAGVTQTPRYLIKTRGQQVTLSCSPISGHRSVSWYQQTPGQGLQFLFEYFSETQRNKGNFPGRFSGRQFSNSRSEMNVSTLELGDSALYLCASSTTGFNEQFFGPGTRLTVL.

V gene TRBV2 combines with J gene TRBJ2-7; 9 bases match TRBD1. The J segment lost 5 bases and the V segment lost 2 bases, leaving 4 bases of the junction unmatched. Germline CDR1 and CDR2: SNHLY and FYNNEI. The CDR3 is 14 amino acids. For the CDR3, the DNA is TGTGCCAGCAGTGAACTACAGGGGGCTAACGAGCAGTACTTC. Residues: CASSELQGANEQYF.

V is TRBV6-6 and J is TRBJ2-7, with 8 positions matching TRBD2. The CDR3 runs 15 residues. V gave up 5 bases and J gave up 2 bases; unmatched junction bases: 8. CDR1 and CDR2 (germline): MNHNY, SVGAGI (reference sequence). The DNA for the CDR3 is TGTGCCAGCAGTCCCACTAGCGGTTCAACCTACGAGCAGTACTTC. It encodes CASSPTSGSTYEQYF.

The chain employs TRBV30 and TRBJ1-1, with D maybe TRBD1 (6 bases). V lost 1 base and J 11 bases, leaving 26 bases between the germline ends. This CDR3 comprises 16 residues. The germline CDR1 and CDR2 sequences are GTSNPN and SVGIG (reference sequence). CDR3 DNA: TGTGCCTGGAGTGCCGGGCCCAGGACGGGGGGCTGGGAGGCTTTCTTT. It yields the protein CAWSAGPRTGGWEAFF.

This chain uses TRBV18 with TRBJ1-2; 9 bases map to TRBD1. Germline V CDR1 and CDR2: KGHSH, LQKENI. The CDR3 is made up of 17 amino acids. V trimming: 5 bases; J trimming: 4 bases; junction bases outside the gene matches: 14. In DNA form, the CDR3 reads TGTGCCAGCTCAGGAGGGACAGGGAGGCATTTCCTCTATGGCTACACCTTC. Protein: CASSGGTGRHFLYGYTF.

J is TRBJ2-7 and V is TRBV28; TRBD1 is a possible D gene (6 bases). The CDR3 is 13 residues long. Trimming left V 3 bases short and J 4 bases short, with 10 bases between. Per the germline V gene, CDR1 is MDHEN and CDR2 is SYDVKM. The DNA of the CDR3 is TGTGCCAGCAGTTTGGACAGCAAATACGAGCAGTACTTC. Translating gives CASSLDSKYEQYF.

V gene TRBV2 combines with J gene TRBJ2-3, with D tentatively TRBD2 (6 bases). V lost 7 bases and J lost 0, with 17 bases in between. In germline, CDR1 is SNHLY, CDR2 FYNNEI. This CDR3 is 16 amino acids long. CDR3 sequence (DNA): TGTGCCAGCATAAACGTAGAGGCGGGAAGCACAGATACGCAGTATTTT. Translating it yields CASINVEAGSTDTQYF.

The V call is TRBV27, the J call TRBJ2-1; TRBD1 might be the D (6 bases). CDR3 length equals 10 residues. Trimming pared 7 bases from V and 13 bases from J, leaving 11 bases between. Germline V lookup: CDR1 MNHEY, CDR2 SMNVEV (reference sequence). The CDR3, as DNA: TGTGCCAGCAACAGGGACCGACAGTTCTTC. This gives the protein CASNRDRQFF.

This chain uses TRBV12-5 with TRBJ2-2; D is ambiguous. Trimming shortened V by 0 bases and J by 1 base, and 6 bases separated the two germline ends. The germline V gene has CDR1 LGHNT and CDR2 FRNRAP. CDR3 size: 15 residues. In nucleotides, the CDR3 is TGTGCTAGTGGTTTGGTACTCGGGAACACCGGGGAGCTGTTTTTT. This codes for CASGLVLGNTGELFF.

The gene calls are TRBV30 and TRBJ1-2, with D possibly matching TRBD1 (6 bases). The germline V gene has CDR1 GTSNPN and CDR2 SVGIG (reference sequence). Trimming removed 0 bases at V and 12 bases at J, with 17 bases between. The CDR3 consists of 13 residues. The CDR3 DNA is TGTGCCTGGAGTGTACTGGGGGGGAGGGGGAACACCTTC. Protein product: CAWSVLGGRGNTF.

This clone turned up a few times. V gene TRBV6-5 combines with J gene TRBJ1-4; D is possibly TRBD1 (6 bases). Trimming pared 6 bases from V and 4 bases from J, leaving 12 bases between. Germline lookup yields CDR1 MNHEY and CDR2 SVGAGI. There are 14 residues in the CDR3. In DNA form, the CDR3 reads TGTGCCAGCAGGCTCACAGGGAATAATGAAAAACTGTTTTTT. As protein: CASRLTGNNEKLFF.

The V gene is TRBV30, the J gene TRBJ2-2; 13 bases fit TRBD2. The J segment lost 8 bases and the V segment lost 4 bases, leaving 10 bases of the junction unmatched. Germline CDR1 reads GTSNPN; CDR2 reads SVGIG (reference sequence). The CDR3 is made up of 16 amino acids. This CDR3 is CAWKHRLAGGSGELFF. CDR3 coding DNA: TGTGCCTGGAAGCACCGACTAGCGGGAGGTAGTGGGGAGCTGTTTTTT.

A single count supports this clone. The chain links TRBV5-6 to TRBJ1-1; D not certain. The length of the CDR3 is 15 residues. From germline, CDR1 is SGHDT and CDR2 YYEEEE. The V end lost 0 bases, the J end lost 6 bases, and 15 bases lay between the germline ends. The CDR3 spells CASSLVEGFVSEAFF. The CDR3 bases are TGTGCCAGCAGCTTGGTCGAGGGATTTGTCTCTGAAGCTTTCTTT.

Concerning this clone: At one of its ends the junction is not consistent with the germline gene, which may arise from a read error. The chain is built from TRBV7-7 and TRBJ2-2; D is uncertain. The CDR3 runs 13 residues. Germline V lookup: CDR1 SSHAT, CDR2 FNYEAQ (reference sequence). This CDR3 is CASSLGSNGELFF. CDR3 DNA: TGTGCTAGCAGCTTAGGTTCCAACGGGGAGCTGTTTTTT.

Regarding this clone: The sample holds other DNA sequences that translate to the same CDR3. The genes are TRBV9 and TRBJ2-1; TRBD2 agrees at 8 bases. Looked up from germline, CDR1 is SGDLS and CDR2 is YYNGEE. The CDR3 contains 15 residues. The ends lost 3 bases at V and 10 bases at J; junction bases unmatched: 12. The DNA of the CDR3 is TGTGCCAGCAGCGCCGATGGTAGCGGGATGGGAGAGCAGTTCTTC. Translation gives CASSADGSGMGEQFF.